These 18 T cell receptor beta chains originate from one sample sequenced in a study of blood T cell repertoires in COVID-19. Measured with immunoSEQ multiplex PCR; TCRdb has only the in-frame clones, and not every one. In the table there are under 50,000 clones, 79% of which are singletons. The sample comprised peripheral blood. These receptors were collected from a man aged 65 to 79 with acute or convalescent COVID-19.

This clone was seen only a few times. This chain's CDR3 is CASSLVAEYEQYF. CDR3 DNA sequence: TGTGCCAGCAGTTTAGTAGCCGAATACGAGCAGTACTTC. This chain joins TRBV12-3 or TRBV12-4 and TRBJ2-7; no clear D. The CDR3 extends over 13 amino acids. Trimming took 1 base from V and 4 from J, leaving 8 bases between them.

This clone appeared once. The V call is TRBV10-3, the J call TRBJ2-3, with 9 bases that match TRBD2. This CDR3 has 18 amino acids. V shed 4 bases and J 1 base; nucleotides not matched to a gene: 12. Germline V gene lookup returns CDR1 ENHRY and CDR2 SYGVKD. CDR3 sequence: CAISGHLAGYGGTDTQYF. The CDR3 nucleotides read TGTGCCATCAGTGGACATCTAGCGGGATATGGGGGCACAGATACGCAGTATTTT.

The J gene is TRBJ1-2, the V gene TRBV10-3; D is unresolved. This CDR3 has 13 amino acids. Trimming pared 6 bases from V and 5 bases from J, leaving 13 bases between. Germline V gene sequence: CDR1 ENHRY, CDR2 SYGVKD. The CDR3 protein is CAISLKIEYGYTF. The CDR3 region has the DNA TGTGCCATCAGCCTCAAGATAGAGTATGGCTACACCTTC.

In DNA form, the CDR3 reads TGTGCCAGCAGCTTGGATAGGGGGATTCAGTACTTC. It translates to CASSLDRGIQYF. The chain links TRBV5-4 to TRBJ2-4, with a weak D call TRBD1 (6 bases). Germline V CDR1 and CDR2: SGHNT, YYREEE (reference sequence). CDR3 size: 12 residues. Trimming took 0 bases from V and 10 from J, leaving 8 bases between them.

The chain joins TRBV5-1 to TRBJ2-1; 7 bases are a match to TRBD1. CDR3 length: 15 amino acids. Germline CDR1 reads SGHRS; CDR2 reads YFSETQ. Unmatched junction bases numbered 5, after V lost 3 bases and J lost 2 bases. The CDR3 DNA follows: TGCGCCAGCAGCTCGTTGACAGGGACCTACAATGAGCAGTTCTTC. It yields the protein CASSSLTGTYNEQFF.

The V and J genes are TRBV6-2 or TRBV6-3 and TRBJ1-1; D not resolved. Germline assignment: CDR1 MNHEY and CDR2 SVGEGT. The V and J ends lost 2 bases and 7 bases respectively, with 8 bases between them. The CDR3 extends over 12 amino acids. The CDR3: CASSYVVGEAFF. DNA of the CDR3: TGTGCCAGCAGTTACGTCGTCGGTGAAGCTTTCTTT.

The rearrangement uses TRBV2 and TRBJ2-6; D is possibly TRBD1 (5 bases). The length of the CDR3 is 15 residues. The germline gives CDR1 SNHLY, CDR2 FYNNEI. The V end was cut by 3 bases, the J end by 4 bases, with 10 bases between. This chain's CDR3 is CASSDRQSGANVLTF. The CDR3, as DNA: TGTGCCAGCAGTGACCGACAGTCCGGGGCCAACGTCCTGACTTTC.

The CDR3 DNA reads as TGTGCCAGCAGCGTAGCTTTGGGCTTCACAGATACGCAGTATTTT. This sequence encodes CASSVALGFTDTQYF. This chain connects TRBV9 to TRBJ2-3; D call uncertain. With 0 bases removed from V and 2 bases from J, the gap between germline ends came to 10 bases. Germline assignment: CDR1 SGDLS and CDR2 YYNGEE. The CDR3 is 15 residues long.

The chain carries TRBV5-1 and TRBJ1-3; D gene ambiguous. From germline, CDR1 is SGHRS and CDR2 YFSETQ. V lost 4 bases and J lost 2, with 7 bases in between. CDR3 length: 13 amino acids. The CDR3 loop is CASSPLTGNTIYF. The CDR3 DNA is TGCGCCAGCAGCCCCCTAACTGGAAACACCATATATTTT.

The rearrangement links TRBV6-6 to TRBJ2-7, with 10 bases aligning to TRBD1. Germline V gene sequence: CDR1 MNHNY, CDR2 SVGAGI (reference sequence). The trim removed 7 bases at V and 4 bases at J, leaving 7 bases unmatched. This CDR3 has 14 residues. The CDR3 region is CASTTTGGGYEQYF. The CDR3 DNA sequence: TGTGCCAGCACCACGACAGGGGGCGGTTACGAGCAGTACTTC.

The V and J genes are TRBV18 and TRBJ1-5; TRBD1 matches 8 bases. CDR3 size: 18 residues. The germline gives CDR1 KGHSH, CDR2 LQKENI. Trimming at V came to 3 bases and at J to 7 bases, leaving 17 bases not matched to a gene. Written as DNA, the CDR3 is TGTGCCAGCTCACCCCTACCAGGGGGCAGCGGACGTGGACAGCCCCAGCATTTT. Protein: CASSPLPGGSGRGQPQHF.

The rearrangement links TRBV28 to TRBJ1-5; 11 nucleotides agree with TRBD1. This CDR3 comprises 15 residues. The germline V gene encodes CDR1 MDHEN and CDR2 SYDVKM. J lost 4 bases, V lost 5 bases, and 4 bases had no gene match. DNA of the CDR3: TGTGCCAGCAGTGGGACAGGGGGAAGAAATCAGCCCCAGCATTTT. Encoded protein: CASSGTGGRNQPQHF.

The chain combines TRBV3-1 (or the pseudogene TRBV3-2) with TRBJ2-7; 12 bases are shared with TRBD2. The trim removed 4 bases at V and 2 bases at J, leaving 6 bases unmatched. Germline loops: CDR1 LGHDT, CDR2 YNNKEL (reference sequence). The CDR3 length is 16 residues. Here the CDR3 DNA reads TGTGCCAGCAGCCTTAGACTAGCGGGAGATACCTACGAGCAGTACTTC. The encoded protein is CASSLRLAGDTYEQYF.

The V call is TRBV7-2, the J call TRBJ1-5; TRBD1 agrees at 7 bases. The CDR3 runs to 15 residues. V lost 0 bases to trimming and J lost 7 bases; unmatched junction nucleotides: 6. Germline CDR1 and CDR2: SGHTA and FQGNSA. CDR3 protein: CASSLALAGGQPQHF. The CDR3 DNA reads as TGTGCCAGCAGCTTAGCACTGGCAGGGGGGCAGCCCCAGCATTTT. Based on the CDR3 plus reference TRBV7-2 and TRBJ1-5, the full variable domain is GAGVSQSPSNKVTEKGKDVELRCDPISGHTALYWYRQSLGQGLEFLIYFQGNSAPDKSGLPSDRFSAERTGGSVSTLTIQRTQQEDSAVYLCASSLALAGGQPQHFGDGTRLSIL.

The chain carries TRBV18 and TRBJ2-7; a possible D gene is TRBD1 (6 bases). This CDR3 contains 15 residues. V lost 3 bases to trimming and J lost 7 bases, with 19 bases between them. Germline V gene sequence: CDR1 KGHSH, CDR2 LQKENI. The CDR3, as DNA: TGTGCCAGCTCACCTGGGGGCAGGCCCGGGGAGGAGCAGTACTTC. It yields the protein CASSPGGRPGEEQYF.

This chain links TRBV6-6 with TRBJ1-2; 10 nucleotides match TRBD1. CDR1 MNHNY and CDR2 SVGAGI come from the germline V gene (reference sequence). With V trimmed by 4 bases and J by 4 bases, 0 bases remained unmatched. CDR3 length: 13 residues. The chain's CDR3 is CASSWDRGYGYTF. As DNA, the CDR3 is TGTGCCAGCAGTTGGGACAGGGGCTATGGCTACACCTTC.

The J gene is TRBJ2-4, the V gene TRBV5-1; the D gene is possibly TRBD2 (5 bases). The CDR3 covers 13 residues. Looked up from germline, CDR1 is SGHRS and CDR2 is YFSETQ. The ends were cut back, 5 bases at V and 8 bases at J, with 14 bases in the middle. The CDR3 DNA reads TGCGCCAGCAGTGAAAGTTACGGGGACATTCAGTACTTC. Its protein product is CASSESYGDIQYF.

The chain links TRBV3-1 (or the pseudogene TRBV3-2) to TRBJ2-1; 8 nucleotides agree with TRBD2. The CDR3 runs 13 residues. V was pared by 4 bases and J by 6 bases, with 2 bases of the junction left unmatched. Germline V CDR1 and CDR2: LGHDT, YNNKEL (reference sequence). The CDR3 bases are TGTGCCAGCAGCCTAACTAGCGGCAATGAGCAGTTCTTC. Translated, it gives CASSLTSGNEQFF.